These 20 T cell receptor beta chains originate from one sample sequenced in a study of blood T cell repertoires in COVID-19. Repertoires were generated with immunoSEQ multiplex PCR, while TCRdb's copy carries only in-frame clones and drops some. The table includes 210,000 or so clones, around 79% detected once. The material sequenced was peripheral blood. The source is a man in his forties or fifties who had recovered from COVID-19.

A few counts support this clone. V gene TRBV29-1 combines with J gene TRBJ2-7; TRBD2 matches 7 bases. CDR1 is SQVTM, CDR2 ANQGSEA, per germline. The CDR3 has 16 amino acids. Losses at the gene ends were 5 bases for V and 1 base for J; bases not matched to a gene: 14. This CDR3 is CSVTRSGLAVSYEQYF. DNA of the CDR3: TGCAGCGTTACCCGCTCGGGGCTAGCGGTTTCCTACGAGCAGTACTTC.

The V gene is TRBV10-3, the J gene TRBJ1-2, with a tentative D call TRBD1 (6 bases). Germline loops: CDR1 ENHRY, CDR2 SYGVKD. CDR3 length equals 17 residues. The ends were cut back, 0 bases at V and 5 bases at J, with 19 bases in the middle. In nucleotides, the CDR3 is TGTGCCATCAGTGAGTCGGGGGGGCCCCCGCTAATTTATGGCTACACCTTC. This encodes CAISESGGPPLIYGYTF.

This rearrangement joins TRBV18 to TRBJ2-2; 12 nucleotides align to TRBD2. The CDR3 spans 23 residues. The germline gives CDR1 KGHSH, CDR2 LQKENI. Trimming took 6 bases from V and 4 from J; bases not matched to a gene: 27. CDR3 in amino acids: CASSPGLAGRPGGPRRGTGELFF. In DNA form, the CDR3 reads TGTGCCAGCTCGCCGGGACTAGCGGGTCGGCCGGGTGGGCCGCGGCGGGGCACCGGGGAGCTGTTTTTT.

This chain links TRBV6-5 with TRBJ2-1; D may be TRBD1 (5 bases). The CDR3 spans 11 residues. Trimming took off 7 bases at V and 11 bases at J, with 12 bases between the two ends. Looked up from germline, CDR1 is MNHEY and CDR2 is SVGAGI. CDR3 nucleotide sequence: TGTGCCAGCACCCAAGGGGTTCAGCAGTTCTTC. Its translation is CASTQGVQQFF.

The chain carries TRBV5-6 and TRBJ2-1, with 10 bases identical to TRBD1. This CDR3 region has 15 residues. With 4 bases clipped from V and 7 bases from J, the junction kept 8 bases outside the gene matches. CDR1 and CDR2 from the germline V gene are SGHDT and YYEEEE. The CDR3: CASSRDRGRWNEQFF. Here the CDR3 DNA reads TGTGCCAGCAGCCGAGACAGGGGGCGTTGGAATGAGCAGTTCTTC.

CDR3 amino acids: CASSQGLDRAANEKLFF. CDR3 sequence (DNA): TGTGCCAGCAGCCAAGGGTTAGACAGGGCTGCTAATGAAAAACTGTTTTTT. The V gene is TRBV3-1 (or the pseudogene TRBV3-2), the J gene TRBJ1-4; the match to TRBD1 covers 7 bases. The CDR3 runs 17 residues. The germline gives CDR1 LGHDT, CDR2 YNNKEL (reference sequence). J lost 3 bases, V lost 1 base, and 8 bases had no gene match.

The gene calls are TRBV18 and TRBJ2-1; 10 nucleotides match TRBD2. Germline-derived CDR1 and CDR2 are KGHSH and LQKENI. The CDR3 runs to 16 residues. Trimming took 4 bases from V and 2 from J; bases not matched to a gene: 5. The CDR3 loop is CASSQRTSGTYNEQFF. CDR3 nucleotide sequence: TGTGCCAGCTCACAAAGGACTAGCGGTACCTACAATGAGCAGTTCTTC.

The chain recombines TRBV12-3 or TRBV12-4 with TRBJ1-2, with a weak D call TRBD1 (6 bases). This CDR3 spans 13 amino acids. Trimming removed 6 bases from V and 4 bases from J, with 12 bases in between. CDR3 sequence reads: CASSPTGLYGYTF. The CDR3 DNA sequence: TGTGCCAGCAGCCCGACAGGACTCTATGGCTACACCTTC.

The chain joins TRBV2 to TRBJ2-3, with 8 bases that match TRBD2. Germline values: CDR1 SNHLY, CDR2 FYNNEI. The CDR3 has 16 amino acids. V dropped 3 bases and J dropped 6; count of bases not matched to a gene: 11. The CDR3 coding sequence is TGTGCCAGCAGTGAGTCGGCTAGCGGGTCGTCGGATACGCAGTATTTT. Protein: CASSESASGSSDTQYF.

This chain links TRBV25-1 with TRBJ2-5; 10 nucleotides line up with TRBD1. The CDR3 contains 14 residues. Losses at the gene ends were 6 bases for V and 5 bases for J; bases not matched to a gene: 6. Germline V lookup: CDR1 MGHDK, CDR2 SYGVNS. CDR3 region: CASRRQGAGETQYF. The CDR3 nucleotides are TGTGCCAGCAGAAGACAGGGGGCTGGGGAGACCCAGTACTTC.

The table lists this clone with a count of one. The chain combines TRBV27 with TRBJ1-2, with a tentative D call TRBD1 (6 bases). V was trimmed by 3 bases and J by 7 bases, leaving 15 bases between them. The CDR3 runs 14 residues. The V gene's germline CDR1 is MNHEY and CDR2 SMNVEV (reference sequence). The CDR3 DNA reads as TGTGCCAGCAGTTTCTCTTCAGGGGAGGGTGGCTACACCTTC. This encodes CASSFSSGEGGYTF.

This rearrangement joins TRBV6-2 or TRBV6-3 to TRBJ1-1, with 10 bases identical to TRBD1. The length of the CDR3 is 20 residues. The V segment lost 5 bases and the J segment 3 bases; nucleotides outside the gene matches: 21. Germline V gene lookup returns CDR1 MNHEY and CDR2 SVGEGT. The chain's CDR3 is CASSGNLIGQGGRGDTEAFF. The CDR3 DNA reads as TGTGCCAGCAGTGGTAACCTAATCGGACAGGGGGGTCGCGGCGACACTGAAGCTTTCTTT.

The chain joins TRBV27 to TRBJ1-5, with 11 bases matching TRBD1. V trimming: 6 bases; J trimming: 0 bases; junction bases outside the gene matches: 10. CDR3 length: 18 residues. Per germline, CDR1 MNHEY and CDR2 SMNVEV (reference sequence). The CDR3 reads CASRQGTGGTYSNQPQHF. CDR3 DNA: TGTGCCAGCAGGCAAGGGACAGGGGGGACCTATAGCAATCAGCCCCAGCATTTT.

The rearrangement links TRBV2 to TRBJ2-7, with TRBD2 matching 12 bases. The germline CDR1 and CDR2 sequences are SNHLY and FYNNEI. The CDR3 totals 15 residues. Trimming removed 10 bases from V and 2 bases from J; junction bases left unmatched: 9. CDR3 sequence reads: CAIPRLAGVTYEQYF. The CDR3 DNA reads TGTGCCATCCCGAGACTAGCGGGAGTCACCTACGAGCAGTACTTC.

V and J are TRBV6-6 and TRBJ2-7; 7 nucleotides align to TRBD2. The ends lost 2 bases at V and 3 bases at J; junction bases unmatched: 10. The CDR3 loop spans 16 amino acids. CDR1 is MNHNY, CDR2 SVGAGI, per germline (reference sequence). CDR3 nucleotides: TGTGCCAGCAGTTACGGGAGGGCTAGCGGTAACTACGAGCAGTACTTC. This sequence encodes CASSYGRASGNYEQYF.

The chain employs TRBV25-1 and TRBJ2-7, with 7 bases fitting TRBD1. The CDR3 totals 15 residues. Germline V CDR1 and CDR2: MGHDK, SYGVNS. V trimming: 4 bases; J trimming: 4 bases; junction bases outside the gene matches: 10. The CDR3 reads CASSANRGGRYEQYF. CDR3 DNA: TGTGCCAGCAGTGCAAACAGGGGTGGTAGATACGAGCAGTACTTC.

The rearrangement joins TRBV13 to TRBJ1-1, with D possibly matching TRBD1 (6 bases). Germline-derived CDR1 and CDR2 are PRHDT and FYEKMQ (reference sequence). With 6 bases removed from V and 4 bases from J, the gap between germline ends came to 15 bases. There are 14 residues in the CDR3. The CDR3 DNA is TGTGCCAGCAGGTTCATTTCAGGGGCCACTGAAGCTTTCTTT. Amino acid sequence: CASRFISGATEAFF.

The rearrangement uses TRBV21-1 and TRBJ2-1; the tabulated D call, TRBD2, remains unverified against the DNA. TRBV21-1 is termed a pseudogene. This CDR3 contains 14 residues. CDR3: CASSKGTSYNEQFF. Written as DNA, the CDR3 is TGTGCCAGCAGCAAAGGGACTAGTTACAATGAGCAGTTCTTC.

The CDR3 sequence: CASSQFPRTSEGRGGDEQFF. The CDR3 DNA is TGCGCCAGCAGTCAATTCCCCCGGACCTCCGAGGGGCGTGGGGGCGATGAGCAGTTCTTC. The J gene is TRBJ2-1, the V gene TRBV23-1, with D perhaps TRBD1 (6 bases). TRBV23-1 is placed among ORFs of uncertain function. CDR3 length equals 20 residues. V was cut by 1 base and J by 8 bases, with 30 bases left in between.

CDR3 in DNA: TGTGCCAGCAGCTCGGACAGGTCCTACAATGAGCAGTTCTTC. Protein: CASSSDRSYNEQFF. J is TRBJ2-1 and V is TRBV7-9; 7 nucleotides agree with TRBD1. The junction had 1 base not matched to a gene; V was cut back by 4 bases and J by 1 base. The CDR3 is 14 residues long. Germline CDR1 reads SEHNR; CDR2 reads FQNEAQ (reference sequence).